Listed here is a single T cell receptor beta chain. Which antigen it targets is not known. Base-call qualities are not available, and no considerably larger clone is one nucleotide away. The receptor library was made with the immunoSEQ multiplex PCR assay. The immuneACCESS repertoire file appears here via TCRdb, limited to in-frame rearrangements. These files lack a portion of the clones; in checked studies, under half of the deficit traces to unresolved V genes, and the cause of the others is not known. This sample holds some 120,000 clones; about 92% were observed only once. About 3.3% of the sample is in the top ten clones. There are 15 amino acids in the CDR3, from cysteine to phenylalanine inclusive. Only the CDR3 part of the read is kept: 45 bases, read in frame from the first base. V loses 4 bases, J loses 3 bases, and the germline ends lie 13 bases apart. The CDR1 and CDR2 encoded by the germline V gene (reference sequence) are SEHNR and FQNEAQ.

This entry belongs to a study of CD4+ T cells in melanoma (dated by TCRdb to about 2022). For context, the study as a whole: The study examined neoantigen-specific CD4+ T cells in human melanoma.

Donors were patients with melanoma. Study-wide findings and limitations: Neoantigen-specific CD4+ T cells in melanoma were reported to show diverse differentiation states. The report described a correlation between neoantigen-specific CD4+ T cells and the function of CD8+ T cells, macrophages and B cells.

Sequencing was done on a sample of peripheral blood. The chain uses TRBV7-9 and TRBJ1-5; TRBD1 could be the D gene, as 5 bases match. The TCR was taken from a human donor with melanoma. The nucleotides read TGTGCCAGCAGCTACCGGGGGGGACTCAATCAGCCCCAGCATTTT. The resulting protein is CASSYRGGLNQPQHF.